Given below is one T cell receptor beta chain in context. This entry is derived from a study of blood T cell repertoires in COVID-19. Overall study: Sites in the United States, Italy and Spain provided acute and convalescent COVID-19 samples. PBMCs, B-cell-depleted T cells, or T cells were the source of the cDNA or gDNA that made up the material.

The authors' processing: For nucleated cells, counts were estimated from reference gene primer amplification. Some clones are missing from TCRdb's copy, which holds only in-frame ones; the method was immunoSEQ multiplex PCR. V and J calls and clone size are as listed in that table; D and trimming were resolved from the DNA. The sample carries roughly 120,000 clones, about 85% recorded once. This CDR3 is built from 16 residues. Germline CDR1 reads MGHDK; CDR2 reads SYGVNS. The V gene lost 2 bases and the J gene lost 4 bases, with 15 bases spanning the gap. Sequencing used peripheral blood. The chain employs TRBV25-1 and TRBJ1-3; possible D gene TRBD1, 5 bases. The source of this sequence is a man aged 50 to 59 with acute or convalescent COVID-19. CDR3 sequence reads: CASSELSGVSGNTIYF. The DNA of the CDR3 is TGTGCCAGCAGTGAACTTTCGGGGGTTTCAGGAAACACCATATATTTT. Full variable domain (remainder filled in from reference TRBV25-1 and TRBJ1-3): EADIYQTPRYLVIGTGKKITLECSQTMGHDKMYWYQQDPGMELHLIHYSYGVNSTEKGDLSSESTVSRIRTEHFPLTLESARPSHTSQYLCASSELSGVSGNTIYFGEGSWLTVV.